This TCR beta chain was captured by sequencing in a study of response to subunit inactivated influenza vaccine. Study-level results: With each seasonal influenza vaccination, the authors suggested, few new T cells are recruited.

The germline gives CDR1 DFQATT, CDR2 SNEGSKA (reference sequence). The CDR3 loop spans 15 amino acids. Trimming stripped 0 bases from V and 4 bases from J, with 15 bases between. A single record per CDR3 protein comes from TCRdb applying MiXCR to the RT-PCR reads. Altogether some 850,000 distinct CDR3 sequences are present, about a fifth being singletons, with the ten largest covering 9.5% to 13%. As to this clonotype: Its antigen is unidentified.

Source: PBMCs from blood, taken approximately 5 days after vaccination. The chain uses TRBV20-1 and TRBJ2-5; D not resolved. The receptor comes from a man aged 45-65 years who received an inactivated influenza vaccine. The CDR3: CSARDRRLAGETQYF. The CDR3 DNA reads as TGCAGTGCTAGAGACCGGCGGTTAGCTGGAGAGACCCAGTACTTC.